This entry features one TCR beta chain sequence. V gave up 4 bases and J gave up 0 bases, with 16 bases separating them. The CDR3 loop spans 17 amino acids. Germline V lookup: CDR1 SGDLS, CDR2 YYNGEE. The data belong to a study of blood T cell repertoires in COVID-19. Study summary: The cDNA or gDNA used as material had been derived from T cells, B-cell-depleted T cells, or PBMCs.

Original analysis: Reference gene primer amplification in the assay estimated nucleated cell counts. TCRdb keeps only in-frame clones here, not all; method: immunoSEQ multiplex PCR. The DNA was the basis for D and trimming; V, J and clone size are from that table. Here the sample spans 95,000 to 150,000 clones, 87% being singletons. Sequencing used peripheral blood. The clonotype was recovered from a woman between 70 and 85 years old with acute or convalescent COVID-19. The chain has TRBV9 and TRBJ2-2; perhaps TRBD2 as D (7 bases). The CDR3 nucleotides are TGTGCCAGCAGCCCACCGGGGGGCTTCGCGAACACCGGGGAGCTGTTTTTT. It is translated as CASSPPGGFANTGELFF.